Described below is a single TCR beta chain sequence and its context. The data derive from a study of T cell changes during pregnancy in multiple sclerosis. TCRdb's copy holds only in-frame clones and misses some; the assay was immunoSEQ multiplex PCR. Found here are about 46,000 clones, around 90% of them singletons; the top ten hold around 8.6%. The CDR3 runs 17 residues. Germline trimming cut 0 bases from V and 4 bases from J; bases unmatched to any gene: 8. Germline assignment: CDR1 LGHNA and CDR2 YSLEER. This sequence joins TRBV4-3 and TRBJ1-2; TRBD1 agrees at 10 bases. This clonotype originated in a female donor with multiple sclerosis, enrolled in a pregnancy study. The sample consisted of CD8+ T cells from peripheral blood mononuclear cells, taken after pregnancy. The CDR3 DNA reads as TGCGCCAGCAGCCAAGATCTAGGGGACAGGGGATTCTATGGCTACACCTTC. It specifies CASSQDLGDRGFYGYTF.